This TCR beta chain appears in the sequencing data of a study of T cells in Graves' hyperthyroidism and ophthalmopathy. This clonotype was seen many times. This CDR3 region has 12 residues. V dropped 5 bases and J dropped 6 bases, with 8 bases sitting between them. Germline V gives CDR1 SEHNR, CDR2 FQNEAQ (reference sequence). TCR beta CDR3 sequences were amplified from RNA transcripts. The HTBI primer set was used in a first-round RT-PCR of the TCR CDR3. TCRdb passed the multiplex PCR reads through MiXCR, listing each CDR3 protein once. This table has some 560,000 distinct CDR3 sequences, about a sixth appearing once.

Sequencing was carried out using blood. V gene TRBV7-9 combines with J gene TRBJ2-1; D ambiguous. This TCR was recovered from a woman between 25 and 40 years old with Graves' hyperthyroidism. The CDR3 loop reads CASSERLNEQFF. CDR3 DNA sequence: TGTGCCAGCAGCGAACGGCTCAATGAGCAGTTCTTC.